This is a list of T cell receptor beta chains from one sample in a study of blood T cell repertoires in COVID-19. Method: immunoSEQ multiplex PCR; TCRdb's copy keeps in-frame clones and lacks some. The sample records about 260,000 clones, more than 75% being singletons. Sample: PBMCs or T cells enriched from blood (not recorded which). These receptors came from a woman aged 45-60 years who had recovered from COVID-19. Both conserved end residues are part of each CDR3.

J gene: TRBJ1-1
V gene: TRBV19
CDR3 protein: CASSIYRGAPEAFF

J gene: TRBJ1-5
V gene: TRBV15
CDR3 protein: CATSRGIRGSYQPQHF

J gene: TRBJ2-3
V gene: TRBV3-1/TRBV3-2
CDR3 protein: CASSHHTDTQYF

J gene: TRBJ2-1
V gene: TRBV27
CDR3 protein: CASSPRTSGSPNEQFF

J gene: TRBJ2-1
V gene: TRBV4-2
CDR3 protein: CASSQARAGYNEQFF

J gene: TRBJ1-4
V gene: TRBV4-1
CDR3 protein: CASSQRDRGGEKLFF

J gene: TRBJ1-5
V gene: TRBV5-5
CDR3 protein: CASSPGQISNQPQHF

J gene: TRBJ2-7
V gene: TRBV28
CDR3 protein: CASSLGGAGSYEQYF

J gene: TRBJ1-6
V gene: TRBV30
CDR3 protein: CAWGGQGVNSPLHF

J gene: TRBJ2-2
V gene: TRBV5-4
CDR3 protein: CASSSRGHRNTGELFF

J gene: TRBJ2-3
V gene: TRBV14
CDR3 protein: CASSQGMGRADTQYF

J gene: TRBJ1-5
V gene: TRBV24-1
CDR3 protein: CATSEGRGVWNQPQHF

J gene: TRBJ2-7
V gene: TRBV14
CDR3 protein: CASSQELLSSGRRTYEQYF

J gene: TRBJ1-1
V gene: TRBV19
CDR3 protein: CASARGLGEAFF

J gene: TRBJ1-1
V gene: TRBV7-2
CDR3 protein: CASSSTPLQGGFTEAFF

J gene: TRBJ1-2
V gene: TRBV13
CDR3 protein: CASSLLSLTGEGYGYTF

J gene: TRBJ2-7
V gene: TRBV4-2
CDR3 protein: CASSHENEQYF

J gene: TRBJ1-2
V gene: TRBV5-1
CDR3 protein: CASSLEVSRAGYTF

J gene: TRBJ2-3
V gene: TRBV24-1
CDR3 protein: CATSAIARGDTQYF

J gene: TRBJ2-7
V gene: TRBV24-1
CDR3 protein: CATSPGQGWYEQYF

J gene: TRBJ2-3
V gene: TRBV11-3
CDR3 protein: CASSLDRGNGDTQYF

J gene: TRBJ1-1
V gene: TRBV9
CDR3 protein: CASSVGETEAFF

J gene: TRBJ1-5
V gene: TRBV30
CDR3 protein: CAWSPSGIQPQHF

J gene: TRBJ2-7
V gene: TRBV6-2/TRBV6-3
CDR3 protein: CASSYSGTSGYEQYF

J gene: TRBJ1-1
V gene: TRBV29-1
CDR3 protein: CSVVVGGGGTEAFF

J gene: TRBJ1-5
V gene: TRBV7-8
CDR3 protein: CASSQGQQNQPQHF

J gene: TRBJ2-7
V gene: TRBV4-1
CDR3 protein: CASSQEPGIYEQYF

J gene: TRBJ1-4
V gene: TRBV18
CDR3 protein: CASSPRRDEKLFF

J gene: TRBJ1-2
V gene: TRBV6-5
CDR3 protein: CASTGQAYGYTF

J gene: TRBJ1-2
V gene: TRBV7-9
CDR3 protein: CASSLAGREGVNGYTF

J gene: TRBJ1-1
V gene: TRBV7-2
CDR3 protein: CASRTIRSPNTEAFF

J gene: TRBJ1-1
V gene: TRBV7-9
CDR3 protein: CASSLLTGPAFF

J gene: TRBJ2-3
V gene: TRBV6-2/TRBV6-3
CDR3 protein: CASSPLPRVRPDTQYF

J gene: TRBJ2-1
V gene: TRBV5-4
CDR3 protein: CASSTLQREGQWFF

J gene: TRBJ1-2
V gene: TRBV10-3
CDR3 protein: CAISDLDREGYTF

J gene: TRBJ2-5
V gene: TRBV5-8
CDR3 protein: CASSLGQAQETQYF

J gene: TRBJ2-7
V gene: TRBV5-6
CDR3 protein: CASSRAGNSYEQYF

J gene: TRBJ1-2
V gene: TRBV20-1
CDR3 protein: CSASPQGNYGYTF

J gene: TRBJ2-4
V gene: TRBV12-3/TRBV12-4
CDR3 protein: CASSSGGGNIQYF

J gene: TRBJ1-2
V gene: TRBV7-3
CDR3 protein: CASSLGQGRTNGYTF

J gene: TRBJ2-6
V gene: TRBV19
CDR3 protein: CASIDRAFSSSGANVLTF

J gene: TRBJ1-1
V gene: TRBV9
CDR3 protein: CASSLTGTGGTEAFF

J gene: TRBJ2-2
V gene: TRBV7-3
CDR3 protein: CASSLTYRGQTGELFF

J gene: TRBJ1-5
V gene: TRBV3-1/TRBV3-2
CDR3 protein: CASSQDLGSNQPQHF

J gene: TRBJ2-7
V gene: TRBV5-4
CDR3 protein: CASSSPGQGVEQYF

J gene: TRBJ1-3
V gene: TRBV4-3
CDR3 protein: CASSQETGGGPGNTIYF

J gene: TRBJ2-3
V gene: TRBV25-1
CDR3 protein: CASSSTMGDREGDTQYF

J gene: TRBJ1-5
V gene: TRBV7-2
CDR3 protein: CASSPSRGSNQPQHF

J gene: TRBJ2-5
V gene: TRBV27
CDR3 protein: CASSPGGGQGYETQYF

J gene: TRBJ2-6
V gene: TRBV11-2
CDR3 protein: CASSSPRGSSGANVLTF

J gene: TRBJ1-1
V gene: TRBV10-2
CDR3 protein: CASMGTSFGAFF

J gene: TRBJ2-1
V gene: TRBV28
CDR3 protein: CASRRTSFGGDNEQFF

J gene: TRBJ2-3
V gene: TRBV10-3
CDR3 protein: CAISDQAGRTDTQYF

J gene: TRBJ1-2
V gene: TRBV27
CDR3 protein: CASSNAIGTGGYGYTF

J gene: TRBJ2-2
V gene: TRBV5-1
CDR3 protein: CASSKTVNTGELFF

J gene: TRBJ2-5
V gene: TRBV5-4
CDR3 protein: CASSLKGLVQETQYF

J gene: TRBJ2-1
V gene: TRBV18
CDR3 protein: CASSPGGRSYNEQFF

J gene: TRBJ1-1
V gene: TRBV9
CDR3 protein: CASSGGVMNTEAFF